Following are 13 T cell receptor beta chains from one sample sequenced in a study of T cells in Graves' hyperthyroidism and ophthalmopathy. The investigators amplified TCR beta CDR3 regions from RNA transcripts. HTBI primers were employed in a first-round RT-PCR of the TCR CDR3. TCRdb called the multiplex PCR reads again in MiXCR, with one record for every CDR3 protein. The sample lists roughly 740,000 distinct CDR3 sequences; roughly 15% were seen once. Sequencing was carried out using blood. These receptors were obtained from a man aged 18 to 30 with Graves' hyperthyroidism.

This clonotype was counted at least ten times. The chain combines TRBV27 with TRBJ2-7, with 10 bases fitting TRBD1. Germline assignment: CDR1 MNHEY and CDR2 SMNVEV (reference sequence). CDR3 length equals 12 residues. The trim removed 10 bases at V and 6 bases at J, leaving 6 bases unmatched. This CDR3 is CATGTGEPEQYF. CDR3 in DNA: TGTGCCACCGGGACAGGGGAGCCCGAGCAGTACTTC.

This clonotype came up many times. The V call is TRBV20-1, the J call TRBJ2-5; 7 bases are a match to TRBD2. The CDR3 sequence is 16 residues long. The germline gives CDR1 DFQATT, CDR2 SNEGSKA (reference sequence). Trimming cost V 2 bases and J 0 bases; bases outside gene matches: 9. For the CDR3, the DNA is TGCAGTGCTAGATCGCTGGGACTAACGAACCAAGAGACCCAGTACTTC. It codes for CSARSLGLTNQETQYF.

The sample holds a few counts of this clonotype. J is TRBJ1-2 and V is TRBV2; TRBD1 might be the D (5 bases). The CDR3 contains 13 residues. In germline, CDR1 is SNHLY, CDR2 FYNNEI. Trimming took 6 bases from V and 5 from J, leaving 13 bases between them. The CDR3 protein is CASSVRVHYGYTF. The CDR3 DNA sequence: TGTGCCAGCAGCGTCAGGGTCCATTATGGCTACACCTTC.

This clonotype was counted only a few times. The rearrangement joins TRBV2 to TRBJ2-7; 14 bases map to TRBD2. Germline V gene lookup returns CDR1 SNHLY and CDR2 FYNNEI. V trimming: 6 bases; J trimming: 6 bases; junction bases outside the gene matches: 7. This CDR3 contains 15 residues. CDR3 sequence (DNA): TGTGCCAGCAGGGGACTAGCGGGAGCCGCCGTCGAGCAGTACTTC. Translated, it gives CASRGLAGAAVEQYF.

The sample holds many counts of this clonotype. This CDR3 is CASSLEATGKAFF. CDR3 sequence (DNA): TGTGCCAGCAGTTTAGAAGCGACAGGGAAGGCTTTCTTT. V usage is TRBV28 and J usage is TRBJ1-1, with 7 bases lining up with TRBD1. Germline assignment: CDR1 MDHEN and CDR2 SYDVKM. The CDR3 consists of 13 residues. The J segment lost 11 bases and the V segment lost 2 bases, leaving 8 bases of the junction unmatched.

This clonotype was counted at least ten times. This chain uses TRBV20-1 with TRBJ2-5, with 10 bases identical to TRBD2. The trim removed 7 bases at V and 4 bases at J, leaving 6 bases unmatched. Germline values: CDR1 DFQATT, CDR2 SNEGSKA (reference sequence). CDR3 size: 13 residues. In DNA, the CDR3 is TGCAGTGTCGGACTAGCGGTTGTAGAGACCCAGTACTTC. As protein: CSVGLAVVETQYF.

The genes are TRBV19 and TRBJ2-2; D uncertain. V lost 1 base to trimming and J lost 6 bases, with 3 bases between them. Germline V gene lookup returns CDR1 LNHDA and CDR2 SQIVND (reference sequence). This CDR3 has 12 amino acids. The CDR3 DNA reads as TGTGCCAGTAGTATAGTGCCCGGGGAGCTGTTTTTT. Residues: CASSIVPGELFF.

In this sample, this clonotype turned up a few times. The chain has TRBV9 and TRBJ2-7; the match to TRBD2 covers 8 bases. V gave up 0 bases and J gave up 2 bases; unmatched junction bases: 4. The V gene's germline CDR1 is SGDLS and CDR2 YYNGEE. The CDR3 is 15 residues long. In DNA form, the CDR3 reads TGTGCCAGCAGCGTAGGACTAGCGATTACCTACGAGCAGTACTTC. It yields the protein CASSVGLAITYEQYF.

This clonotype was found a few times. The V call is TRBV11-1, the J call TRBJ1-1, with unresolved D. Deletions cut 2 bases from V and 4 bases from J, with 11 bases between. The CDR3 sequence is 14 residues long. The germline gives CDR1 SGHAT, CDR2 FQDESV (reference sequence). The CDR3, as DNA: TGTGCCAGCAGCTTAACCCACAGAGTCACTGAAGCTTTCTTT. It encodes CASSLTHRVTEAFF. Complete variable domain (other parts from reference TRBV11-1 and TRBJ1-1): EAEVAQSPRYKITEKSQAVAFWCDPISGHATLYWYRQILGQGPELLVQFQDESVVDDSQLPKDRFSAERLKGVDSTLKIQPAELGDSAMYLCASSLTHRVTEAFFGQGTRLTVV.

This rearrangement joins TRBV29-1 to TRBJ2-3; 15 nucleotides align to TRBD2. Germline V gives CDR1 SQVTM, CDR2 ANQGSEA. V gave up 3 bases and J gave up 5 bases; unmatched junction bases: 6. CDR3 length equals 16 residues. The CDR3 sequence is CSVDGLAGGPVDTQYF. CDR3 bases: TGCAGCGTTGATGGACTAGCGGGAGGGCCGGTAGATACGCAGTATTTT.

The chain couples TRBV6-5 to TRBJ1-2, with 7 positions matching TRBD1. Germline V gene sequence: CDR1 MNHEY, CDR2 SVGAGI. There are 14 residues in the CDR3. The J segment lost 4 bases and the V segment lost 0 bases, leaving 2 bases of the junction unmatched. The CDR3 is CASSYSDRLYGYTF. In DNA form, the CDR3 reads TGTGCCAGCAGTTACTCGGACAGGCTCTATGGCTACACCTTC.

This clonotype was recorded a few times. The V gene is TRBV19, the J gene TRBJ2-7; D remains ambiguous. Germline lookup yields CDR1 LNHDA and CDR2 SQIVND (reference sequence). The V end lost 3 bases, the J end lost 0 bases, and 6 bases lay between the germline ends. CDR3 length: 13 amino acids. The CDR3 sequence is CASSITDSYEQYF. The CDR3 nucleotides read TGTGCCAGTAGTATTACGGACTCCTACGAGCAGTACTTC.

In the case of this clonotype: Being one base from a much bigger clone, this may be a read error. Since the CDR3 does not end with the conserved phenylalanine or tryptophan, this likely comes from a read error. V gene TRBV18 combines with J gene TRBJ1-2; no firm D call. With 2 bases removed from V and 5 bases from J, the gap between germline ends came to 12 bases. The CDR3 has 14 residues. Germline CDR1 and CDR2: KGHSH and LQKENI. CDR3 region: CASSPTGMGYGYTS. Written as DNA, the CDR3 is TGTGCCAGCTCACCAACGGGTATGGGGTATGGCTACACCTCC.